This record concerns one TCR beta chain sequence. J was trimmed by 3 bases and V by 3 bases; bases with no gene match: 2. The CDR3 is made up of 15 amino acids. Germline V CDR1 and CDR2: KGHSH, LQKENI. The record originates from a study of T cell changes during pregnancy in multiple sclerosis. The table came from immunoSEQ multiplex PCR; TCRdb's copy has only in-frame clones and leaves some out. This table has some 60,000 clones, 90% appearing once. The starting material was peripheral blood, obtained in the first trimester of pregnancy. The source of this sequence is a female donor in good health, enrolled as a control in a pregnancy study. J is TRBJ2-1 and V is TRBV18; 10 bases fit TRBD2. DNA for the CDR3: TGTGCCAGCTCACCGGCTAGCGGGAGCTACAATGAGCAGTTCTTC. This codes for CASSPASGSYNEQFF.